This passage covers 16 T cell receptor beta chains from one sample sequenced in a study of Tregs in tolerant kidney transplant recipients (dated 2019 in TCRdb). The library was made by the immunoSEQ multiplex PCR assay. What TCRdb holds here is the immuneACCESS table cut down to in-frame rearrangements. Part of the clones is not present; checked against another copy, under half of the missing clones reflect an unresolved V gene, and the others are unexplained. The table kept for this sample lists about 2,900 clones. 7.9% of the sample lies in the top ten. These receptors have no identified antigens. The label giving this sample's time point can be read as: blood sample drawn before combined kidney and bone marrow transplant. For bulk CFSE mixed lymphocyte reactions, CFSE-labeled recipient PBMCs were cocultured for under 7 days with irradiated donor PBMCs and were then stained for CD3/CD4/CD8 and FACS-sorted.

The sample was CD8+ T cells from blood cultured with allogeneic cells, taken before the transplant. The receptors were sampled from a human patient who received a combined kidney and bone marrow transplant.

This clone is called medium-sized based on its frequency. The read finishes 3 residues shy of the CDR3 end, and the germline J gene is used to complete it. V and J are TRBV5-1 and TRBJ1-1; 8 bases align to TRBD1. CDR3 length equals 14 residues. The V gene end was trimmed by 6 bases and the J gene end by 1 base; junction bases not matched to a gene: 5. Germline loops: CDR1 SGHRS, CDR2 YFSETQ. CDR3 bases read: TGCGCCAGCACCTGGACAGGGCCGAACACTGAA. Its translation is CASTWTGPNTE. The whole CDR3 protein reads CASTWTGPNTEAFF.

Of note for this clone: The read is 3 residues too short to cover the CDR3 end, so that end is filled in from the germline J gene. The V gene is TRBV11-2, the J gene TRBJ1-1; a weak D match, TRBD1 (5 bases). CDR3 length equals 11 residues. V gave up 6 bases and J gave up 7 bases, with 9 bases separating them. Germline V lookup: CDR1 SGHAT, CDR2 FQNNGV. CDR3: CASRNRLEAFF. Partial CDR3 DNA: TGTGCCAGCAGAAACAGGCTTGAA.

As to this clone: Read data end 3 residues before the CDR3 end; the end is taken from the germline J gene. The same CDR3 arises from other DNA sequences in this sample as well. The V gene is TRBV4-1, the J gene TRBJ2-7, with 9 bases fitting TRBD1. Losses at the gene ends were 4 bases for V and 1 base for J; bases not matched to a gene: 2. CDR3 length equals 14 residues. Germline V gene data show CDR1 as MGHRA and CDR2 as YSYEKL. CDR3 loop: CASSPGTGSYEQYF. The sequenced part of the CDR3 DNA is TGCGCCAGCAGCCCTGGGACAGGGTCCTACGAG.

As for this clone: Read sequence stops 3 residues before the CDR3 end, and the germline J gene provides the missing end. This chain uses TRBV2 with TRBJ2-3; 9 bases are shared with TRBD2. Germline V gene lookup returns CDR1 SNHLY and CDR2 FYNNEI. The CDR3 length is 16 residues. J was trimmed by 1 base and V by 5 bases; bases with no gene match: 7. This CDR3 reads CASSRGTSSGTDTQYF. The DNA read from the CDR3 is TGTGCCAGCAGTCGGGGGACTAGCAGCGGCACAGATACG.

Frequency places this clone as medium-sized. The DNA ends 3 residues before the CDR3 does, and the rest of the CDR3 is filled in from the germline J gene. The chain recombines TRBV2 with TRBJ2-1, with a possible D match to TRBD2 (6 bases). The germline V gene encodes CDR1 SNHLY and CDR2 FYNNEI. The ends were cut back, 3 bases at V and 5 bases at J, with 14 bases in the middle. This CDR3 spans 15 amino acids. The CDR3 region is CASSEGGGVHNEQFF. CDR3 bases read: TGTGCCAGCAGTGAGGGCGGCGGGGTTCACAATGAG.

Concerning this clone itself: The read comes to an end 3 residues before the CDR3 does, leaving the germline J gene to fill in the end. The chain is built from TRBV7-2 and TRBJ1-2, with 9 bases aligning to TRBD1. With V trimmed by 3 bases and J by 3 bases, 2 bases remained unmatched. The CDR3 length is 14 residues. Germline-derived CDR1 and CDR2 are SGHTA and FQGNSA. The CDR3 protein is CASSLDRGDYGYTF. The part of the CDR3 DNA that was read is TGTGCCAGCAGCTTGGACAGGGGAGACTATGGC. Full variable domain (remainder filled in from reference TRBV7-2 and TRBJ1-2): GAGVSQSPSNKVTEKGKDVELRCDPISGHTALYWYRQSLGQGLEFLIYFQGNSAPDKSGLPSDRFSAERTGGSVSTLTIQRTQQEDSAVYLCASSLDRGDYGYTFGSGTRLTVV.

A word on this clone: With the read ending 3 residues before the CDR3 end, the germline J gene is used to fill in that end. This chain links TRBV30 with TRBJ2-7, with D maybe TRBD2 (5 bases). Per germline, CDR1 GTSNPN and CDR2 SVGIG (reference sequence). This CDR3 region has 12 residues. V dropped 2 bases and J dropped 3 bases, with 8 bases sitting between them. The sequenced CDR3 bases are TGTGCCTGGAGTAGCGGCGGCTACGAG. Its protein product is CAWSSGGYE. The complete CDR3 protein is CAWSSGGYEQYF.

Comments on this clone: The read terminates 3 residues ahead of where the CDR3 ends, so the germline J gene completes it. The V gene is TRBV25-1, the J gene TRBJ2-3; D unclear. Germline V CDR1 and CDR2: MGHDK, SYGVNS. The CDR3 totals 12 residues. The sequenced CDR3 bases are TGTGCCAGCAGTGAGGTCCGAGCGCCG. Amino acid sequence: CASSEVRAP. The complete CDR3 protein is CASSEVRAPQYF. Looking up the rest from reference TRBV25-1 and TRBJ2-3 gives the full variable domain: EADIYQTPRYLVIGTGKKITLECSQTMGHDKMYWYQQDPGMELHLIHYSYGVNSTEKGDLSSESTVSRIRTEHFPLTLESARPSHTSQYLCASSEVRAPQYFGPGTRLTVL.

The CDR3 is CASNRADEQFF. The sequenced part of the CDR3 DNA is TGTGCCAGCAACAGGGCTGATGAG. The chain employs TRBV7-9 and TRBJ2-1; D is possibly TRBD1 (6 bases). The sequence runs out 3 residues before the end of the CDR3; the remainder is reconstructed from the germline J gene. The CDR3 contains 11 residues. Germline CDR1 SEHNR, CDR2 FQNEAQ (reference sequence). Trimming took 7 bases from V and 8 from J, leaving 9 bases between them.

The CDR3 here is CSVEAGPVGTEAFF. Partial CDR3 DNA: TGCAGCGTTGAAGCAGGGCCTGTGGGCACTGAA. The chain recombines TRBV29-1 with TRBJ1-1; D perhaps matches TRBD1 (5 bases). Read data end 3 residues before the CDR3 end; the end is taken from the germline J gene. V was clipped by 1 base and J by 4 bases, with 13 bases between them. This CDR3 has 14 amino acids. Germline values: CDR1 SQVTM, CDR2 ANQGSEA.

The CDR3 sequence: CASSRVHRGEDTDTQYF. Partial CDR3 DNA: TGCGCCAGCAGTCGAGTCCACCGGGGGGAAGACACAGATACG. J is TRBJ2-3 and V is TRBV4-1; 7 bases agree with TRBD2. The read comes to an end 3 residues before the CDR3 does, leaving the germline J gene to fill in the end. CDR3 size: 17 residues. Germline trimming cut 6 bases from V and 2 bases from J; bases unmatched to any gene: 14. CDR1 and CDR2 (germline): MGHRA, YSYEKL.

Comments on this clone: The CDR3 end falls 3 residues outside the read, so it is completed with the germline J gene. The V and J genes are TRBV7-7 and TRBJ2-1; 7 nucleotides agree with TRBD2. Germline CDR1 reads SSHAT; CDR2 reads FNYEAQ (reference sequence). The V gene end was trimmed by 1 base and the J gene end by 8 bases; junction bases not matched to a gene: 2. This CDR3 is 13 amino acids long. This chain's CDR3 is CASSLVLADEQFF. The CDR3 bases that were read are TGTGCCAGCAGCTTAGTTCTAGCGGATGAG. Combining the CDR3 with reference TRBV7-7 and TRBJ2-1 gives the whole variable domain GAGVSQSPRYKVTKRGQDVTLRCDPISSHATLYWYQQALGQGPEFLTYFNYEAQPDKSGLPSDRFSAERPEGSISTLTIQRTEQRDSAMYRCASSLVLADEQFFGPGTRLTVL.

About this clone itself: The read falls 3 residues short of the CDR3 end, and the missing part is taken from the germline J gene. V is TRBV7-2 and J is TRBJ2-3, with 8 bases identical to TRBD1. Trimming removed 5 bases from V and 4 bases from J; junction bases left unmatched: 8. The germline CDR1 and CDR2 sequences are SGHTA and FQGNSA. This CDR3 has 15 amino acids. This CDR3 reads CASSIVGQGPDTQYF. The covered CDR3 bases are TGTGCCAGCAGCATAGTTGGACAGGGTCCAGATACG.

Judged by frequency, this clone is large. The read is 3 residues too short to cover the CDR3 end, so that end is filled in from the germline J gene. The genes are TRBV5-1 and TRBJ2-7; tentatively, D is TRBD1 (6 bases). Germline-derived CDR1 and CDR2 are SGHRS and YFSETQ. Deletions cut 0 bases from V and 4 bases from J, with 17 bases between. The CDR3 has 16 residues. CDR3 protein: CASSLAGRGGLYEQYF. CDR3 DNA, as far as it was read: TGCGCCAGCAGCTTGGCGGGACGTGGGGGCCTATACGAG.

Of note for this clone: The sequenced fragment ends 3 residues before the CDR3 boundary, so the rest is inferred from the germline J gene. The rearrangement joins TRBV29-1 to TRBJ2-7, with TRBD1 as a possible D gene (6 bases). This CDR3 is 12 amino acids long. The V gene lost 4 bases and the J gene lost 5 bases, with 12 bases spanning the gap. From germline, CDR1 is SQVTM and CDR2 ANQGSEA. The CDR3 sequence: CSVGLGADEQYF. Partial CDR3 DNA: TGCAGCGTTGGTTTGGGGGCGGACGAG.

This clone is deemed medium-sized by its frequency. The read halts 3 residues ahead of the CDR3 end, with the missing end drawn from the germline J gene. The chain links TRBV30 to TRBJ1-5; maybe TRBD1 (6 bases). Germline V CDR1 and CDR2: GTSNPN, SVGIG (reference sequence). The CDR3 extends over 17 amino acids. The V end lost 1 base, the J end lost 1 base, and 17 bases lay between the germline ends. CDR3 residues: CAWSAPRHRASNQPQHF. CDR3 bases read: TGTGCCTGGAGTGCCCCTAGACACAGGGCCAGCAATCAGCCC.